This T cell receptor beta chain originates from a study of vaccination effects on CD4 cells after COVID-19. This clone was seen a handful of times. The target antigen is unknown. With 2 bases removed from V and 10 bases from J, the gap between germline ends came to 6 bases. The CDR3 runs 11 residues. Sequencing was preceded by expansion of antigen-specific CD4+ T cells with viral peptide pools in the ViraFEST assay. CD4+ T cells were isolated after less than 12 days of culture. The vaccine recipients had no prior SARS-CoV-2 infection, with negative nucleocapsid antibodies. The table came from immunoSEQ multiplex PCR; TCRdb's copy has only in-frame clones and leaves some out. The sample includes 78,000 or so clones, roughly 79% of them seen just once.

The origin of this receptor is a human donor who received a COVID-19 vaccine. This chain uses TRBV12-3 or TRBV12-4 with TRBJ2-1; no reliable D call. The sequenced sample was CD4+ T cells from PBMCs cultured with SARS-CoV-2 spike peptides, obtained before COVID-19 vaccination. CDR3 nucleotide sequence: TGTGCCAGCAGTTTACGGAGCGAGCAGTTCTTC. Translation: CASSLRSEQFF.